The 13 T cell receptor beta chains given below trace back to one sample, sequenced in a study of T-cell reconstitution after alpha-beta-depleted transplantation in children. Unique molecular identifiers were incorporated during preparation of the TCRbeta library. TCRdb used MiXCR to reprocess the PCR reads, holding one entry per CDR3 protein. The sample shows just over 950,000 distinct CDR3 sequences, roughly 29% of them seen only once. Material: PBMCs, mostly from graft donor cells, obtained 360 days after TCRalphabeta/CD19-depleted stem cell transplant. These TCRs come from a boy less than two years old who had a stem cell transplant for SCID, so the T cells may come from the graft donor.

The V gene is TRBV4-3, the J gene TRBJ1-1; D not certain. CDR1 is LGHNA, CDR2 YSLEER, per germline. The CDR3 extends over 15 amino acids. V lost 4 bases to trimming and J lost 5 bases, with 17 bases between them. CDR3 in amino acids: CASSPTGSSWTEAFF. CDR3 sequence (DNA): TGCGCCAGCAGCCCCACGGGAAGCTCGTGGACTGAAGCTTTCTTT.

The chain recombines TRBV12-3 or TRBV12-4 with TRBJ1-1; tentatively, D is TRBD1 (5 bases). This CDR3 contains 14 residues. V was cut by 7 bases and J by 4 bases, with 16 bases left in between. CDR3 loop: CASTPEAGITEAFF. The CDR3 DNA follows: TGTGCCAGCACCCCCGAGGCAGGGATCACTGAAGCTTTCTTT.

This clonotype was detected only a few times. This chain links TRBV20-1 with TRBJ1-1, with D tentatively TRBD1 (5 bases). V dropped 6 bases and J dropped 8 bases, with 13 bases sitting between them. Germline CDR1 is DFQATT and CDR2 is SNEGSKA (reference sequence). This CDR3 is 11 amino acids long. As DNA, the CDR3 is TGCAGTGCACCTCGGGACGCGGAAGCTTTCTTT. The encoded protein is CSAPRDAEAFF.

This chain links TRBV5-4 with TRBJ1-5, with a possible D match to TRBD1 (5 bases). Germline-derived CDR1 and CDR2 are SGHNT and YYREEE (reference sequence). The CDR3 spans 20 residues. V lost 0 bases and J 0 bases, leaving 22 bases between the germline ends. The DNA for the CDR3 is TGTGCCAGCAGCTTGGCACCCCGCGGGGGACGCGGCTATAGCAATCAGCCCCAGCATTTT. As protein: CASSLAPRGGRGYSNQPQHF.

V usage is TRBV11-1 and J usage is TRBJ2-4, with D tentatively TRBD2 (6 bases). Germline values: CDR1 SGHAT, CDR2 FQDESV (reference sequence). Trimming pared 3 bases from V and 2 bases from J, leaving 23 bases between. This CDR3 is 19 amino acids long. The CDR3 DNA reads TGTGCCAGCAGCTTTGTCGGGGCGCGGGGAGTATGGTCCAAAAACATTCAGTACTTC. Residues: CASSFVGARGVWSKNIQYF.

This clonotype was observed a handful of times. The CDR3 loop reads CSGERTGVKGDEQFF. The CDR3 DNA is TGCAGCGGGGAACGGACCGGCGTCAAGGGGGATGAGCAGTTCTTC. The V call is TRBV29-1, the J call TRBJ2-1; D may be TRBD1 (6 bases). The CDR3 is 15 amino acids. Per the germline V gene, CDR1 is SQVTM and CDR2 is ANQGSEA. The V and J ends lost 7 bases and 8 bases respectively, with 24 bases between them.

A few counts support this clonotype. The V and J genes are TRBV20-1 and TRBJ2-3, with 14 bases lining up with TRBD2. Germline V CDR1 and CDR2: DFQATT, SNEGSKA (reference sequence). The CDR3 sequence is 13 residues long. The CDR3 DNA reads TGCAGGGGACTAGCGGGGGTGTCAGATACGCAGTATTTT. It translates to CRGLAGVSDTQYF.

The CDR3 sequence: CASSLVFPRDQYGYTF. The CDR3 DNA reads as TGTGCCAGCAGCTTAGTTTTTCCCAGGGATCAGTATGGCTACACCTTC. V gene TRBV7-9 combines with J gene TRBJ1-2; D possibly corresponds to TRBD1 (5 bases). The CDR3 runs to 16 residues. Trimming left V 1 base short and J 5 bases short, with 17 bases between. Germline V gene lookup returns CDR1 SEHNR and CDR2 FQNEAQ (reference sequence).

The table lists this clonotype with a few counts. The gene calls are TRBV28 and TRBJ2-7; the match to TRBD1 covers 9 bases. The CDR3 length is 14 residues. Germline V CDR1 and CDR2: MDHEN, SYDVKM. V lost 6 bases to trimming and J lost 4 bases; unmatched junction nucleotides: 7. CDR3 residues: CASREQGAGYEQYF. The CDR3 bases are TGTGCCAGCAGGGAACAGGGGGCAGGATACGAGCAGTACTTC.

The CDR3 spells CASSSRGFSYEQYF. The CDR3 coding sequence is TGTGCCAGCAGCTCGCGGGGTTTCTCCTACGAGCAGTACTTC. V gene TRBV13 combines with J gene TRBJ2-7; possibly TRBD2 for D (6 bases). Trimming took 4 bases from V and 0 from J, leaving 10 bases between them. Looked up from germline, CDR1 is PRHDT and CDR2 is FYEKMQ (reference sequence). There are 14 residues in the CDR3.

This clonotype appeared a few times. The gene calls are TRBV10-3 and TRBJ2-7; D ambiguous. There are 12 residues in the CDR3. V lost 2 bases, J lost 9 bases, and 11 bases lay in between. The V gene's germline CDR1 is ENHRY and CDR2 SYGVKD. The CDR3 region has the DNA TGTGCCATCAGTGAGACCCGGTGGGCGCAGTACTTC. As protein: CAISETRWAQYF.

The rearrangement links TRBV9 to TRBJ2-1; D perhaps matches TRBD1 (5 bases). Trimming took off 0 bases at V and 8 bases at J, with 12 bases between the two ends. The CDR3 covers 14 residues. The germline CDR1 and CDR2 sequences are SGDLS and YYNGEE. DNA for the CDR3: TGTGCCAGCAGCGTAGGAGGTTTAGGGGATGAGCAGTTCTTC. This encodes CASSVGGLGDEQFF.

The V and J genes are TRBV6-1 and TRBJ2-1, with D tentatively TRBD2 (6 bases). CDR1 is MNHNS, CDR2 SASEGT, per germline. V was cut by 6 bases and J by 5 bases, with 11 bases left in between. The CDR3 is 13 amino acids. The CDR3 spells CASSPGVHNEQFF. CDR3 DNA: TGTGCCAGCAGCCCGGGGGTCCACAATGAGCAGTTCTTC.